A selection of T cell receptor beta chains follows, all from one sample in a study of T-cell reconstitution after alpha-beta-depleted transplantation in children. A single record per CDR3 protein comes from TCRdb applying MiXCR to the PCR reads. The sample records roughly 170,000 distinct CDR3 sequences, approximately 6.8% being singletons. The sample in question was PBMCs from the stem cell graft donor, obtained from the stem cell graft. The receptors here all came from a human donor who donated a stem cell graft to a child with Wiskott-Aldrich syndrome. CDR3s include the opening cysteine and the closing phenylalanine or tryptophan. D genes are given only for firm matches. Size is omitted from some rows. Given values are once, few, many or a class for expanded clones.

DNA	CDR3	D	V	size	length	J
TGTGCCATCAGTGAGTCGGGACCCACAGATACGCAGTATTTT	CAISESGPTDTQYF	.	TRBV10-3	many	14	TRBJ2-3
TGCGCCAGCAGCTTGGATGAGACTAGCGCGAACAATGAGCAGTTCTTC	CASSLDETSANNEQFF	TRBD2	TRBV5-1	many	16	TRBJ2-1
TGTGCCAGCAGTTACAAGGGCAGGGTGAGCACTGAAGCTTTCTTT	CASSYKGRVSTEAFF	.	TRBV6-5	many	15	TRBJ1-1
TGTGCCAGCCGGGGGGAAACGGCGAACACCGGGGAGCTGTTTTTT	CASRGETANTGELFF	TRBD2	TRBV12-3/TRBV12-4	many	15	TRBJ2-2
TGTGCCAGCAGTCCCACAGGGGGCATGCAGACCCAGTACTTC	CASSPTGGMQTQYF	TRBD1	TRBV12-3/TRBV12-4	many	14	TRBJ2-5
TGTGCCAGCTCACCTTCGACCGGGGTGGGAGAGCAGTACTTC	CASSPSTGVGEQYF	.	TRBV18	few	14	TRBJ2-7
TGCAGTGCCCTCATCGACTCTCTCTCCTACAATGAGCAGTTCTTC	CSALIDSLSYNEQFF	.	TRBV20-1	many	15	TRBJ2-1
TGTGCCAGCATATCAAGCCGGGGACCAGAAGCTTTCTTT	CASISSRGPEAFF	.	TRBV7-9	.	13	TRBJ1-1
TGTGCCAGCAGCCGGAGCCTGAACACTGAAGCTTTCTTT	CASSRSLNTEAFF	.	TRBV14	.	13	TRBJ1-1
TGCGCCAGCAGCTTGGGTTTAGCTTCACCCCTCCACTTT	CASSLGLASPLHF	.	TRBV5-1	many	13	TRBJ1-6
TGTGCCTGGAGTATCGGGACCACGAACACCGGGGAGCTGTTTTTT	CAWSIGTTNTGELFF	.	TRBV30	.	15	TRBJ2-2
TGTGCCAGCAGTGAGACTAGCGGGTGGGAGACCCAGTACTTC	CASSETSGWETQYF	TRBD2	TRBV2	.	14	TRBJ2-5
TGCGCCAGCAGCCCCCTAGGGTCAGATACGCAGTATTTT	CASSPLGSDTQYF	.	TRBV5-1	many	13	TRBJ2-3
TGTGCCAGCAGTGCGGACAGTGAGCTTTACGAGCAGTACTTC	CASSADSELYEQYF	.	TRBV6-1	many	14	TRBJ2-7
TGTGCCACCAGCAGAGCTTCGGGGGAAAAACTGTTTTTT	CATSRASGEKLFF	.	TRBV15	many	13	TRBJ1-4
TGTGCCATCAGTGGGGGCAGGTTGACAGATACGCAGTATTTT	CAISGGRLTDTQYF	.	TRBV10-3	few	14	TRBJ2-3
TGTGCCAGCTTACCGAAGGGGGATTTGGACACCGGGGAGCTGTTTTTT	CASLPKGDLDTGELFF	.	TRBV18	many	16	TRBJ2-2
TGCGCCAGCAGCTTTTTGGGGGATACGCAGTATTTT	CASSFLGDTQYF	.	TRBV5-1	many	12	TRBJ2-3
TGTGCCAGCAGGACAGGGGGCGGCTATGGCTACACCTTC	CASRTGGGYGYTF	TRBD1	TRBV12-3/TRBV12-4	many	13	TRBJ1-2
TGCGCCAGCAGCCAACAGACAGGGATCGGGGAGACCCAGTACTTC	CASSQQTGIGETQYF	TRBD1	TRBV4-1	few	15	TRBJ2-5